Listed below are T cell receptor beta chains from one sample, sequenced in a study of T cells after yellow fever vaccination. Using its own MiXCR run on the 5' RACE reads, TCRdb lists one record per CDR3 protein. The sample lists 350,000 to 550,000 distinct CDR3 sequences, about 19% occurring once. This specimen was PBMCs, taken before the yellow fever booster vaccination. These receptors were obtained from a man between 18 and 29 years old who received the YFV17D yellow fever vaccine. CDR3s leave out the opening cysteine and the closing phenylalanine or tryptophan. A D gene is named only where the DNA matches it firmly. Clone size is given for some rows only: seen once, a few or many times, or a class if the clone is expanded.

>.|TRBV20-1|TRBD1
SARTGTDTQY
>many|TRBV12-3/TRBV12-4|.
ASTITQGLGYT
>.|TRBV7-6|TRBD2
ASSLGLARRIRNEQF
>few|TRBV7-2|.
ASSLVADQETQY
>.|TRBV3-1|TRBD2
ASSQTGGLYEQY
>few|TRBV5-1|.
ASSWGGPAETQY
>few|TRBV2|TRBD1
ASTAGTGAGNTIY
>few|TRBV20-1|.
SAGTTTHMNTEAF
>few|TRBV29-1|.
SVPLGADTQY
>.|TRBV29-1|.
SVEGGPNYGYT
>many|TRBV20-1|TRBD1
SARGTGEKANLEQY
>.|TRBV15|.
ATSEGAGANVLT
>many|TRBV6-2/TRBV6-3|.
ASTIVGTTEAF
>.|TRBV5-5|TRBD2
ASSLALSGGFDEQF
>.|TRBV5-5|.
ASTYDRVSGNTIY
>few|TRBV3-2|.
ASSQKQVNSGNTIY
>many|TRBV10-1|.
ASNSRPPEGNQPQH
>.|TRBV29-1|.
SANKDYEQY
>few|TRBV9|.
ASSGSSGTNYGYT
>few|TRBV4-1|.
ASSQEGDSQPQH
>many|TRBV12-3/TRBV12-4|.
ASSFGAKNIQY
>.|TRBV4-1|.
ASSLDKTGNTEAF
>many|TRBV12-3/TRBV12-4|.
ASSPTSSTDTQY
>few|TRBV18|.
ASSQRLPSTDTQY
>.|TRBV2|TRBD2
ASRRKLAGRETQY
>.|TRBV5-6|.
ASSLVSWDAKNIQY
>few|TRBV7-2|.
ASRRGGPPETQY
>few|TRBV5-5|.
ASSLTGMSNQPQH
>few|TRBV7-6|.
ASSPRGLLGTQY
>few|TRBV18|TRBD2
ASSPLSGGSHNEQF
>few|TRBV15|.
ATSREASSYNSPLH
>few|TRBV4-2|TRBD2
ASSQIVAGGAGELF
>few|TRBV12-3/TRBV12-4|.
ASSLFGGGYEQY
>.|TRBV29-1|TRBD2
SVVGGPQETQY
>.|TRBV7-2|.
ASSGRTAPNSPLH
>few|TRBV20-1|.
SARKVRGSGNTIY